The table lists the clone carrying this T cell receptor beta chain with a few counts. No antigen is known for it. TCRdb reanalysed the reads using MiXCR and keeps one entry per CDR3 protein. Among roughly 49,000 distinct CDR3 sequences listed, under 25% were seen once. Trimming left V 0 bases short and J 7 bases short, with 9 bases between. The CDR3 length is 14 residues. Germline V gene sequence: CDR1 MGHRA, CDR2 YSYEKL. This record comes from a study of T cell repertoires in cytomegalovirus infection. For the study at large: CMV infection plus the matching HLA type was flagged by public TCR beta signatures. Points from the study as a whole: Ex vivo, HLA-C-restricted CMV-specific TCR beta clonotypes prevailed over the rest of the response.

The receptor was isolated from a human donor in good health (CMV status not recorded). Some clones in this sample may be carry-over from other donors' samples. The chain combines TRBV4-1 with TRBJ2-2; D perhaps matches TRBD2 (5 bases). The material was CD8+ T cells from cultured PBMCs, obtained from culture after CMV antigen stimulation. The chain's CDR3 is CASSQEGAFGELFF. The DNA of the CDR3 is TGCGCCAGCAGCCAAGAGGGAGCGTTCGGGGAGCTGTTTTTT.